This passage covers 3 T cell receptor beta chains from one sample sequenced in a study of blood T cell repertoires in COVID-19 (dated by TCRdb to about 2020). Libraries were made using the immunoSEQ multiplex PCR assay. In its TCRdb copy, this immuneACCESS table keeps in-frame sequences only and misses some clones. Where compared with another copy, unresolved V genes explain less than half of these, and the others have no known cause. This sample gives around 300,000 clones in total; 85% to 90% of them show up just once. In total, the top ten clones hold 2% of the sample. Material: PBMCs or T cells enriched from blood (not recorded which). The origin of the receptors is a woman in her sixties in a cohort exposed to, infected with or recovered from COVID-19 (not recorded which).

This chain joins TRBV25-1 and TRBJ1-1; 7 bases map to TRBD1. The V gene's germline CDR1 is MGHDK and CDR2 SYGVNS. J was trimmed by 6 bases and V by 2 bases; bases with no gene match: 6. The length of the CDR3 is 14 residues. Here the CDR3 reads CASSEPGQWPEAFF. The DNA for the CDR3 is TGTGCCAGCAGTGAACCGGGACAGTGGCCTGAAGCTTTCTTT.

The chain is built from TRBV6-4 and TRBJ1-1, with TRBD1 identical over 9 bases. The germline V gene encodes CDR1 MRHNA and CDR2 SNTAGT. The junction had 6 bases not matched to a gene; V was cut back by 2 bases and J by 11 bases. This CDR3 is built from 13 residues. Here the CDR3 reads CASSDETGGRAFF. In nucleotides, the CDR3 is TGTGCCAGCAGTGACGAGACAGGGGGTCGGGCTTTCTTT.

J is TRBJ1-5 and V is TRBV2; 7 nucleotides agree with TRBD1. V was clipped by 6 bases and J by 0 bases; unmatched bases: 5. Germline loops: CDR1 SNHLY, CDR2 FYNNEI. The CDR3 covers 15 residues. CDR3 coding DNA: TGTGCCAGCAGCGCTCGGACAGGTAGCAATCAGCCCCAGCATTTT. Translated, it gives CASSARTGSNQPQHF.